The clone carrying this T cell receptor beta chain was seen a handful of times. This sample stems from a study of shared clonotypes between healthy human individuals. Per the authors' pipeline: For the immunoSEQ data, sequences were junction-only without quality scores, so filtering differed. Profiling relied on immunoSEQ multiplex PCR, and the TCRdb table lists in-frame clones only, not all of them. D and trimming come from the DNA, and the V and J calls and clone size come from that table. The table lists about 520,000 clones, 81% of them singletons. Germline CDR1 and CDR2: KGHSH and LQKENI. Trimming removed 3 bases at V and 3 bases at J, with 11 bases between. The CDR3 loop spans 14 amino acids.

This clonotype originated in a middle-aged woman in good health. Some clones in this sample may be carry-over from other donors' samples. The chain carries TRBV18 and TRBJ1-1; D possibly corresponds to TRBD1 (6 bases). Sequenced sample: PBMCs. CDR3 in DNA: TGTGCCAGCTCACCGCAGGGGCGCGACACTGAAGCTTTCTTT. Translating gives CASSPQGRDTEAFF.